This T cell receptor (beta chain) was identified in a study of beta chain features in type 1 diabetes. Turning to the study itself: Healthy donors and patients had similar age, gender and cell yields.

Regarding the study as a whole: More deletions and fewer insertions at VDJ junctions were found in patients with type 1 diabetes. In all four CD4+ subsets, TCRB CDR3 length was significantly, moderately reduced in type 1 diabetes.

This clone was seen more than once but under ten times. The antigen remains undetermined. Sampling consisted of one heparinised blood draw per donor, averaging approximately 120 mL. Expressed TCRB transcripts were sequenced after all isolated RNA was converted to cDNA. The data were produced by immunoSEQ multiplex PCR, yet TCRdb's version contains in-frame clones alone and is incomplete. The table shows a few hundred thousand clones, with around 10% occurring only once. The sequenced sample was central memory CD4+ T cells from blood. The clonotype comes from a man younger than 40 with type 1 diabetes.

This chain's CDR3 is CASSYSSRAASYEQYF. The CDR3 coding sequence is TGTGCCAGCAGTTACAGCAGTCGGGCAGCCAGCTACGAGCAGTACTTC. This chain uses TRBV6-5 with TRBJ2-7; D gene uncertain. Trimming took off 2 bases at V and 3 bases at J, with 17 bases between the two ends. This CDR3 spans 16 amino acids. In germline, CDR1 is MNHEY, CDR2 SVGAGI.